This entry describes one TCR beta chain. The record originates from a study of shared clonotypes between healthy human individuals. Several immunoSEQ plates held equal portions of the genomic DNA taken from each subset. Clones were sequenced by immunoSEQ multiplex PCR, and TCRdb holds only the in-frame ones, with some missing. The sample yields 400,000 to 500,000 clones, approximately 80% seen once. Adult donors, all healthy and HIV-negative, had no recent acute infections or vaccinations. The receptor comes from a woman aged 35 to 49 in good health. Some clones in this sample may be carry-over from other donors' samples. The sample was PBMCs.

The CDR3 is CASSPGTGEAYEQYF. In nucleotides, the CDR3 is TGTGCCAGCTCACCGGGGACAGGGGAAGCCTACGAGCAGTACTTC. The chain has TRBV18 and TRBJ2-7; TRBD1 agrees at 10 bases. This CDR3 is 15 amino acids long. CDR1 is KGHSH, CDR2 LQKENI, per germline. Trimming removed 3 bases from V and 2 bases from J; junction bases left unmatched: 4.